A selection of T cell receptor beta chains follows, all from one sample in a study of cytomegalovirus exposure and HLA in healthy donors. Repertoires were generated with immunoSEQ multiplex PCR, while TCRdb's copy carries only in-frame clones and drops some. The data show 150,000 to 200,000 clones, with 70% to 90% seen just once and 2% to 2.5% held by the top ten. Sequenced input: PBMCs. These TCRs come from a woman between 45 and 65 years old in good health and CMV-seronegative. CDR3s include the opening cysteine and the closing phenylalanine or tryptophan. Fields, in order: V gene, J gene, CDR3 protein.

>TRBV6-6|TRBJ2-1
CASSRSGSGNEQFF
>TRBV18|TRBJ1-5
CASSPRVLSSNQPQHF
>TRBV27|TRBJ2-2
CASSIAWGGELFF
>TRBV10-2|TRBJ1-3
CASSRIGGGNTIYF
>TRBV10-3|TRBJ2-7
CAILRDRGRRGEQYF
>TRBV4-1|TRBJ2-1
CASSRRLAGDEQFF
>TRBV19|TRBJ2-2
CASAKGLAGPGELFF
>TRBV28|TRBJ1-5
CASSSPGGNQPQHF
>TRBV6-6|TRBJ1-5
CASSFPPQGSNQPQHF
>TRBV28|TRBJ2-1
CAITREGEQFF
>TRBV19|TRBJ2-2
CASGEDRFNAGELFF
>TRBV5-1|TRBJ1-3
CASNEDGLSGNTIYF
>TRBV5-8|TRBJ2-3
CASSLRGTDTQYF
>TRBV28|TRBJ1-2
CASSLEGGYGYTF
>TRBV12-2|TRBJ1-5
CASRLVTENQPQHF
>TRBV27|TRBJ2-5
CASRTGRETQYF
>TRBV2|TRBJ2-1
CASSGGAGVDYNEQFF
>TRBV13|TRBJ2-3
CASSLAGLAGGTDTQYF
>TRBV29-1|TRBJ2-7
CSVEVQGKTAEQYF
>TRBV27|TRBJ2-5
CASRRWAQLGETQYF
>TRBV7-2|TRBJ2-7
CASSLVSSGGSSYEQYF
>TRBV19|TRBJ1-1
CASSMSSNTEAFF